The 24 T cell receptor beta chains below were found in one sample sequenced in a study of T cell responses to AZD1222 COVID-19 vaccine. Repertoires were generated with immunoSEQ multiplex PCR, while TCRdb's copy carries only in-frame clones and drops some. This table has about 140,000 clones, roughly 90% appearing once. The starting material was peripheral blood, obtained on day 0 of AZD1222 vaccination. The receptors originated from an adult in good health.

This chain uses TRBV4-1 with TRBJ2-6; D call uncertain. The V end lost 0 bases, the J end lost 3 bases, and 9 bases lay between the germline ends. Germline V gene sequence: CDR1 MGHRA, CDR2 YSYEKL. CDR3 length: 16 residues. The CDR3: CASSQDLLLGANVLTF. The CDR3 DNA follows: TGCGCCAGCAGCCAAGATTTATTGCTTGGGGCCAACGTCCTGACTTTC.

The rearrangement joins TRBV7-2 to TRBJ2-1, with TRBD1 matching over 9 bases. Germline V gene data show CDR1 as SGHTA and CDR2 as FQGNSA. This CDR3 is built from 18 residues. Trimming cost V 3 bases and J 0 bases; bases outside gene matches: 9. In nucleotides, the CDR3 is TGTGCCAGCAGCTTGGCCGGGACAGGGTCTAGCTCCTACAATGAGCAGTTCTTC. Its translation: CASSLAGTGSSSYNEQFF.

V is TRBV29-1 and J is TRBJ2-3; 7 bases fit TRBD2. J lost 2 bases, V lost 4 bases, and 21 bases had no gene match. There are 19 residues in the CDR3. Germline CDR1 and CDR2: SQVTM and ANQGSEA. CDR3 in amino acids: CSVASNLVRLTSDTDTQYF. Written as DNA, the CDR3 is TGCAGCGTTGCCTCAAATTTGGTGCGATTAACTAGCGACACAGATACGCAGTATTTT.

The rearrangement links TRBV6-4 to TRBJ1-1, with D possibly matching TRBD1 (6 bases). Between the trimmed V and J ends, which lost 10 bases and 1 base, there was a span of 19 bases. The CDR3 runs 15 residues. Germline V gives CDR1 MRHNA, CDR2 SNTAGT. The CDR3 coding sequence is TGTGCCACCACTTCCCGTTACAGGGAGAACACTGAAGCTTTCTTT. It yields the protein CATTSRYRENTEAFF.

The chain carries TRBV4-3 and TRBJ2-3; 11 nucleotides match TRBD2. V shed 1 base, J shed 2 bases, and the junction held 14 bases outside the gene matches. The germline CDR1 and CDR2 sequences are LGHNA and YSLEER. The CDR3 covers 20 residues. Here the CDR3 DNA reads TGCGCCAGCAGCCAAGTGCTAATCGGACTAGCGGGCGCATCCACAGATACGCAGTATTTT. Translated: CASSQVLIGLAGASTDTQYF.

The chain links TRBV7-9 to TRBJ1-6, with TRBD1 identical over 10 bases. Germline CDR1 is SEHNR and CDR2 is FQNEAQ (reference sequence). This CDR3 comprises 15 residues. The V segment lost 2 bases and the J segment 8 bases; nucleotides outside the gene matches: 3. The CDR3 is CASSLRGQGDSPLHF. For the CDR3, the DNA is TGTGCCAGCAGCTTACGAGGACAGGGGGATTCACCCCTCCACTTT.

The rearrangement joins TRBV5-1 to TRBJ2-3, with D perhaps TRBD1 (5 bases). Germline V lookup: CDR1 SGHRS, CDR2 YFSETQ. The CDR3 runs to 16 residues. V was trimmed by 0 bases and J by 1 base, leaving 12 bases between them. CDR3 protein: CASSLVQASGTDTQYF. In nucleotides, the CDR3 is TGCGCCAGCAGCTTGGTACAGGCTAGTGGCACAGATACGCAGTATTTT. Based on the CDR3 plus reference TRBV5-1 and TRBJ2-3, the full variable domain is KAGVTQTPRYLIKTRGQQVTLSCSPISGHRSVSWYQQTPGQGLQFLFEYFSETQRNKGNFPGRFSGRQFSNSRSEMNVSTLELGDSALYLCASSLVQASGTDTQYFGPGTRLTVL.

The CDR3 DNA follows: TGTGCCAGCAGCTTGGTTCCAGGGGGCCCCTATGGCTACACCTTC. Amino acid sequence: CASSLVPGGPYGYTF. This rearrangement joins TRBV5-4 to TRBJ1-2, with 8 bases that match TRBD1. The CDR3 totals 15 residues. V was pared by 0 bases and J by 4 bases, with 5 bases of the junction left unmatched. From germline, CDR1 is SGHNT and CDR2 YYREEE (reference sequence).

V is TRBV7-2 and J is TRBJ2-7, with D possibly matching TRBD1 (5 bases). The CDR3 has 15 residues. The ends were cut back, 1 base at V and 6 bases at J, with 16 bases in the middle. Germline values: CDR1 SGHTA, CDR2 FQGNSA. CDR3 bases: TGTGCCAGCAGCTTAGTGCCCAGGGTGGCGCTCGAGCAGTACTTC. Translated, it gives CASSLVPRVALEQYF.

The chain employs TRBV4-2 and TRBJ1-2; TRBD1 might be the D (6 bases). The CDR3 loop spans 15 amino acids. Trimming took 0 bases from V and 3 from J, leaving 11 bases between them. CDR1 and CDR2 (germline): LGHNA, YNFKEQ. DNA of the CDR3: TGTGCCAGCAGCCAAGATAGCTCAGGGGACTATGGCTACACCTTC. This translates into CASSQDSSGDYGYTF.

Written as DNA, the CDR3 is TGTGCCAGCAGTTTAGAGGGACAGGGGAGATATGGCTACACCTTC. It codes for CASSLEGQGRYGYTF. The chain uses TRBV28 and TRBJ1-2; 10 positions match TRBD1. CDR3 size: 15 residues. The germline CDR1 and CDR2 sequences are MDHEN and SYDVKM. Losses at the gene ends were 2 bases for V and 5 bases for J; bases not matched to a gene: 5.

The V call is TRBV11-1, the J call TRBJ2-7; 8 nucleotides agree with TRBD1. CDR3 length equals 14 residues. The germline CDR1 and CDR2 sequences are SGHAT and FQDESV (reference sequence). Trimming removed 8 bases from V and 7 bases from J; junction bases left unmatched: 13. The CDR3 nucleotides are TGTGCCAGCCAATCGAGGAGGACAGGGAGGGAGCAGTACTTC. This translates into CASQSRRTGREQYF.

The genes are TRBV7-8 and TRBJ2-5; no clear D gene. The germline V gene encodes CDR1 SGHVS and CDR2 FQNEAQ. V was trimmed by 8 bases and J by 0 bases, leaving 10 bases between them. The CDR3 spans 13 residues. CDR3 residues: CASAPRNQETQYF. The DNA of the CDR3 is TGTGCCAGCGCCCCTCGAAACCAAGAGACCCAGTACTTC.

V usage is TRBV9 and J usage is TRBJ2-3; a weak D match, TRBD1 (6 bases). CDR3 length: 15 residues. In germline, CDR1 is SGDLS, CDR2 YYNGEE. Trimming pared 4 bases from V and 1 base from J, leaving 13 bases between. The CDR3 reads CASSPEDRGTDTQYF. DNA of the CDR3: TGTGCCAGCAGCCCTGAGGACAGAGGCACAGATACGCAGTATTTT.

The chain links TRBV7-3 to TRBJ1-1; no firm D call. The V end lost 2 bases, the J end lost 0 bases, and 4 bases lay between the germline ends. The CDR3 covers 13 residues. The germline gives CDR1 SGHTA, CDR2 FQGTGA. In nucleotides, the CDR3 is TGTGCCAGCAGCTTACGGATGAACACTGAAGCTTTCTTT. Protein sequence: CASSLRMNTEAFF.

CDR3 coding DNA: TGTGCCAGCAGCTGGCAGGGGGGGAGCAATCAGCCCCAGCATTTT. Protein product: CASSWQGGSNQPQHF. The chain couples TRBV7-2 to TRBJ1-5, with 7 positions matching TRBD1. This CDR3 has 15 amino acids. In germline, CDR1 is SGHTA, CDR2 FQGNSA. Losses at the gene ends were 4 bases for V and 1 base for J; bases not matched to a gene: 4.

CDR3 region: CASSQDGLADTQYF. DNA of the CDR3: TGCGCCAGCAGCCAAGACGGACTAGCGGATACGCAGTATTTT. The rearrangement joins TRBV4-3 to TRBJ2-3, with TRBD2 matching over 9 bases. Germline V CDR1 and CDR2: LGHNA, YSLEER. This CDR3 comprises 14 residues. With V trimmed by 0 bases and J by 6 bases, 1 base remained unmatched.

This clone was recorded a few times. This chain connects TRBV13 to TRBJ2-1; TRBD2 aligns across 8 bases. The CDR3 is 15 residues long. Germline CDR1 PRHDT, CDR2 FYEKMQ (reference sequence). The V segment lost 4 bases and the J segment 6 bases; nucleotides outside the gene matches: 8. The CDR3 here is CASSSYSGVTNEQFF. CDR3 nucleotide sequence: TGTGCCAGCAGCTCCTATAGCGGGGTTACCAATGAGCAGTTCTTC.

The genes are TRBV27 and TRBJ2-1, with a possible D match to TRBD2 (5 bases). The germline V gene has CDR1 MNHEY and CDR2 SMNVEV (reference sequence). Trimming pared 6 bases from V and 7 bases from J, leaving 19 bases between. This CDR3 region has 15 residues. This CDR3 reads CASRDPGAGENEQFF. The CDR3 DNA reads TGTGCCAGCAGAGATCCCGGTGCCGGGGAAAATGAGCAGTTCTTC.

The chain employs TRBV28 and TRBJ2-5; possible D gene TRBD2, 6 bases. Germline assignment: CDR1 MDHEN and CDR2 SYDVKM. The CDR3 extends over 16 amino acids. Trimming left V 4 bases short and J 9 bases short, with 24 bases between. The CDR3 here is CASSSTGASAKAAQYF. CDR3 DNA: TGTGCCAGCAGTTCCACCGGGGCTAGCGCCAAAGCGGCCCAGTACTTC.

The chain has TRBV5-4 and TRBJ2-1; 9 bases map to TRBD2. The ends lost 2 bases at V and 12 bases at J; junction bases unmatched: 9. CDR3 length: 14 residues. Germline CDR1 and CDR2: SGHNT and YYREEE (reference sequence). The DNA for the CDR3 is TGTGCCAGCAGCTTCGGCGGGAGGGCCGTACCGCAGTTCTTC. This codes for CASSFGGRAVPQFF.

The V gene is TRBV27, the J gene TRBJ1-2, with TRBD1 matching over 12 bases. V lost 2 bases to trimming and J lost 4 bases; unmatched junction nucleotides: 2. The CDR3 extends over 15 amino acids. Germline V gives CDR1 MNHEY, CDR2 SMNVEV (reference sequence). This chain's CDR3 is CASSLGTGGIYGYTF. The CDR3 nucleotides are TGTGCCAGCAGTTTAGGGACAGGGGGCATCTATGGCTACACCTTC.

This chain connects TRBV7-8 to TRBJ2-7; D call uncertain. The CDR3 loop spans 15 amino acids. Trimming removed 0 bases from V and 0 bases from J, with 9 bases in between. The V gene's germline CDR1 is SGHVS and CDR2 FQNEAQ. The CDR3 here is CASSLANHGSYEQYF. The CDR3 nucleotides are TGTGCCAGCAGCTTAGCAAATCATGGCTCCTACGAGCAGTACTTC.

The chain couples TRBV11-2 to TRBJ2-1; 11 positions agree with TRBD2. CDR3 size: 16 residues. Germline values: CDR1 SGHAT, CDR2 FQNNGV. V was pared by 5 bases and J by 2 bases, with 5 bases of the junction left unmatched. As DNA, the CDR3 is TGTGCCAGCAGCGTACTAGCGGGGGAAACCTACAATGAGCAGTTCTTC. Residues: CASSVLAGETYNEQFF.